The entry below gives a single T cell receptor (beta chain) sequence along with its context. No cognate antigen has been identified for it. No base quality values were provided; no much bigger clone lies one nucleotide off. TCR CDR3 regions were amplified from genomic DNA by multiplex PCR using the deep immunoSEQ assay. Extracted genomic DNA from each cell subset was distributed evenly across all wells of several immunoSEQ 96-well plates, and each plate was treated as a replicate. For sorted subsets, roughly 200 ng of genomic DNA, equivalent to 25,000 to 30,000 T cell genomes, went into each replicate PCR. The purified libraries were quantified using a Qubit 3.0 fluorometer, sized with a Bioanalyzer 2100, and then quantified again using the KAPA Library Quantification kit. A separate single-read 150-cycle Illumina NextSeq 550 flow cell was used to sequence each immunoSEQ 96-well plate. Per the authors' processing: Because the immunoSEQ output included only junctional sequences and no quality scores, the filtering could not be the same as the filtering used for full-length reads. To assign V/J genes and CDR3, sequences were annotated using PyIR, a Python wrapper for IgBLAST v1.9, with IMGT germline references. Reads with weak V/J assignments (E-value above 1e-6), missing CDR3, stop codons, out-of-frame junctions, or ambiguous translated residues were removed. A V3J clonotype was defined by an identical inferred V gene, J gene, and CDR3 amino acid sequence. Percentage overlap between repertoires was computed as shared unique clonotypes divided by the size of the smaller repertoire. Three approaches were used to assess repertoire richness: RTK rarefaction, the Chao1 estimator, and Recon v2.1 estimates of unobserved clonotypes. OLGA was used to compute generation probabilities for all TCRbeta clonotypes that the gDNA method yielded from a handful of donors. TCRdb carries this immuneACCESS record with in-frame sequences only. Its versions omit some clonotypes, under half of them owing to an unresolved V gene in the studies checked, with the rest unexplained. That table is the source of V, J and clone size, and D and trimming were worked out from the DNA. For this sample the table gives 760,000 or so clones, of which just over 95% were detected only once. Around 0.21% of the sample is taken by the ten largest.

The sample comes from a study of shared clonotypes between healthy human individuals (dated by TCRdb to 2020 to 2022). Regarding the complete study: The cohort comprised a couple of women and three men aged 18 to 49 years. For each donor, CD4 naive and CD4 memory were each run on three plates, CD8 naive on two plates, and CD8 memory on one plate. Blood TCR repertoires of five healthy adults were deeply sequenced to estimate repertoire size and the extent of clonotype sharing between individuals. To increase sequencing depth and limit assay-specific biases, TCR repertoire library preparation and sequencing were carried out by different laboratories using diverse techniques. Leukapheresis yielded between about 0.85 and 10 billion PBMCs per donor.

CDR1 and CDR2 were assigned from the germline V gene as LGHNA and YSLEER. Trimming takes 3 bases from V and 3 bases from J, and the germline ends sit 12 bases apart. The CDR3, from cysteine to phenylalanine, totals 15 residues. Just CDR3 DNA is preserved here, 45 bases in frame from base 1. CD8 naive samples consisted of CD45RO-negative cells that were positively selected for CCR7, yielding a CD45RA+CCR7+ population without TemRA cells. Healthy HIV-negative adults with no recently reported acute infections or vaccinations were included as donors. Every donor was a Caucasian adult living in Nashville, Tennessee, USA. After blood collection by leukapheresis, PBMCs were isolated using Ficoll-Histopaque density gradient centrifugation and then cryopreserved in the vapor phase of liquid nitrogen. Analytical flow cytometry was used to check the purity and quantity of every magnetically sorted T cell population. Each sorted fraction had its genomic DNA isolated and then quantified by UV absorbance on a Nanodrop 2000c.

What the research found in general, with its limitations: Based on pairwise subsampling, the degree of clonotype sharing among donors was expected to be affected by sequencing depth. The small number of donors limited the genetic and exposure-history diversity represented. Compared with non-shared clonotypes, clonotypes shared by all four sorted-subset donors had higher generation probabilities. Sampling was limited to blood, and TCR repertoires in tissue likely differ from TCR repertoires in blood. Naive subsets generally had larger estimated clonotype richness than memory subsets. Across a handful of donors, about 5% of naive CD4, roughly 3.5% of naive CD8, about 2.3% of memory CD4, and over 0.35% of memory CD8 clonotypes were shared. Rarefaction of sorted-subset datasets indicated incomplete sequencing despite the large sequencing depth.

The sequenced sample was naive CD8+ T cells sorted from blood. The cell subset or site label, read with the paper, signifies: CD45RA+CCR7+. This sequence originates from a man aged 30 to 39 in good health. In this chain, TRBV4-3 is recombined with TRBJ1-3; the D gene cannot be resolved reliably. The bases are TGCGCCAGCAGCCAGACGGGCGGGTTTGGAAACACCATATATTTT. Translated, this gives CASSQTGGFGNTIYF.